The sample holds a few counts of the clone carrying this TCR beta chain. As yet, its antigen is unknown. This record belongs to a study of beta chain features in type 1 diabetes. Study findings and constraints: There was a moderate but significant shortening of TCRB CDR3s in all four CD4+ subsets of Type 1 diabetes patients.

Germline CDR1 LNHDA, CDR2 SQIVND (reference sequence). V lost 5 bases, J lost 0 bases, and 10 bases lay in between. The CDR3 spans 14 residues. Isolated RNA was reverse transcribed in full, so expressed TCRB transcripts were sequenced. Sequenced by immunoSEQ multiplex PCR; TCRdb stores in-frame clones only, minus some. The sample lists about 270,000 clones; around 14% were seen once. The material sequenced was naive CD4+ T cells from blood. The gene calls are TRBV19 and TRBJ1-2, with D tentatively TRBD1 (5 bases). The source is a woman aged 35 to 49 in good health. This CDR3 reads CASSPQGTNYGYTF. CDR3 sequence (DNA): TGTGCCAGTAGTCCCCAGGGAACTAACTATGGCTACACCTTC.